This T cell receptor (beta chain) was documented in a study of OX40 agonist ivuxolimab in advanced cancers. Data came from immunoSEQ multiplex PCR; TCRdb stores just in-frame clones and leaves some out. Here the sample spans some 72,000 clones, about 90% being singletons. CDR3 size: 14 residues. The ends were cut back, 0 bases at V and 7 bases at J, with 11 bases in the middle. The germline CDR1 and CDR2 sequences are SGDLS and YYNGEE. Material: CD4+ or CD8+ T cells sorted from blood, obtained in a trial of the OX40 agonist ivuxolimab. This sequence was found in an adult with an advanced solid tumor such as melanoma, head and neck, liver or kidney cancer. The chain links TRBV9 to TRBJ2-1; a weak D match, TRBD2 (6 bases). DNA for the CDR3: TGTGCCAGCAGCGTAGGGTCGGGGGTAAATGAGCAGTTCTTC. This codes for CASSVGSGVNEQFF.